These 9 T cell receptor beta chains originate from one sample sequenced in a study of shared clonotypes between healthy human individuals. Sequencing was performed with immunoSEQ multiplex PCR; in TCRdb, only in-frame clones are kept and a portion is missing. The sample consists of some 1,400,000 clones, 96% of them appearing once. Sequencing was done on a sample of naive CD4+ T cells sorted from blood. Documented subset: CD45RA+ positively selected. The receptor set was obtained from a man aged 25 to 40 in good health.

The rearrangement joins TRBV28 to TRBJ1-3; D unclear. The CDR3 is 11 residues long. The V gene's germline CDR1 is MDHEN and CDR2 SYDVKM. V lost 8 bases to trimming and J lost 6 bases, with 8 bases between them. CDR3 region: CASGVLNTIYF. The CDR3 region has the DNA TGTGCCAGCGGAGTCCTAAACACCATATATTTT.

In its sample, this clone was seen a few times. This chain joins TRBV5-1 and TRBJ2-7, with no clear D. The CDR3 is 13 amino acids. CDR1 is SGHRS, CDR2 YFSETQ, per germline. V was shortened by 0 bases and J by 4 bases, with 8 bases between the two germline ends. CDR3 amino acids: CASSLGTEYEQYF. DNA of the CDR3: TGCGCCAGCAGCTTGGGTACAGAATACGAGCAGTACTTC.

This clone was seen only once. Other DNA variants within this sample encode the same CDR3. This chain connects TRBV10-3 to TRBJ1-1; 9 nucleotides agree with TRBD1. Germline assignment: CDR1 ENHRY and CDR2 SYGVKD. The CDR3 is made up of 15 amino acids. In nucleotides, the CDR3 is TGTGCTATTGGACAGGGGAGGCCCGGGAGGACTGAAGCTTTCTTT. It encodes CAIGQGRPGRTEAFF.

This rearrangement joins TRBV6-5 to TRBJ2-1; TRBD2 aligns across 10 bases. The germline V gene has CDR1 MNHEY and CDR2 SVGAGI. The length of the CDR3 is 15 residues. V was clipped by 6 bases and J by 7 bases; unmatched bases: 9. This CDR3 reads CASRPSGRAWNEQFF. The CDR3 bases are TGTGCCAGCAGGCCAAGCGGGAGGGCCTGGAATGAGCAGTTCTTC.

This sequence joins TRBV4-3 and TRBJ1-4, with 7 bases aligning to TRBD1. This CDR3 contains 16 residues. J lost 3 bases, V lost 3 bases, and 7 bases had no gene match. CDR1 is LGHNA and CDR2 is YSLEER in the germline V gene. This CDR3 is CASSQSVQGPNEKLFF. CDR3 DNA sequence: TGCGCCAGCAGCCAGTCCGTACAGGGGCCTAATGAAAAACTGTTTTTT.

The genes are TRBV18 and TRBJ2-7, with 7 bases matching TRBD1. The ends lost 2 bases at V and 2 bases at J; junction bases unmatched: 3. Germline assignment: CDR1 KGHSH and CDR2 LQKENI. There are 14 residues in the CDR3. The CDR3 reads CASSPTGTAYEQYF. The DNA for the CDR3 is TGTGCCAGCTCACCAACCGGGACAGCCTACGAGCAGTACTTC.

The chain joins TRBV5-5 to TRBJ1-1; weak D call: TRBD1 (6 bases). This CDR3 contains 15 residues. With 1 base removed from V and 4 bases from J, the gap between germline ends came to 14 bases. The germline V gene has CDR1 SGHKS and CDR2 YYEKEE (reference sequence). CDR3 region: CASSLWGAQGTEAFF. The CDR3 coding sequence is TGTGCCAGCAGCTTGTGGGGGGCGCAGGGCACTGAAGCTTTCTTT.

This sequence joins TRBV28 and TRBJ1-1; 8 positions match TRBD1. J gave up 1 base and V 8 bases, and 9 bases lay outside the gene matches. The germline V gene has CDR1 MDHEN and CDR2 SYDVKM. The CDR3 covers 15 residues. This CDR3 is CASPRPGTGNTEAFF. CDR3 DNA sequence: TGTGCCAGCCCTCGACCCGGGACAGGGAACACTGAAGCTTTCTTT.

This chain links TRBV18 with TRBJ2-4; 8 bases are a match to TRBD2. The length of the CDR3 is 18 residues. Germline loops: CDR1 KGHSH, CDR2 LQKENI. V was pared by 3 bases and J by 0 bases, with 10 bases of the junction left unmatched. The CDR3 region is CASSPTSGSVSAKNIQYF. CDR3 DNA sequence: TGTGCCAGCTCACCTACTAGCGGATCAGTATCAGCCAAAAACATTCAGTACTTC.